A selection of T cell receptor beta chains follows, all from one sample in a study of T cells in Graves' hyperthyroidism and ophthalmopathy. Via MiXCR, TCRdb re-called the multiplex PCR reads, giving one row per CDR3 protein. The sample contains roughly 570,000 distinct CDR3 sequences, 40% to 55% of which appear only once. Material: peripheral blood or thyroid tissue (not recorded which). The receptors come from an adult woman with Graves' disease, either hyperthyroidism or ophthalmopathy (not recorded which). CDR3s include the opening cysteine and the closing phenylalanine or tryptophan. The D gene is left open where the match is weak. Rows may omit the clone size; those that give it use once, few, many or a size class.

j_call clone_size v_call d_call cdr3_aa cdr3_nt
TRBJ2-7 . TRBV7-4 TRBD2 CASSLGLAGISYEQYF TGTGCCAGCAGCCTTGGGCTAGCGGGGATTTCCTACGAGCAGTACTTC
TRBJ2-5 . TRBV12-3/TRBV12-4 TRBD2 CASSSGSKETQYF TGTGCCAGCAGTAGCGGGAGTAAAGAGACCCAGTACTTC
TRBJ1-4 . TRBV2 TRBD1 CASSDNPSRQGEKLFF TGTGCCAGCAGTGATAACCCGAGCCGACAGGGAGAAAAACTGTTTTTT
TRBJ2-7 once TRBV7-9 . CASSIDGRRAYEQYF TGTGCCAGTAGTATAGATGGCCGCAGAGCCTACGAGCAGTACTTC
TRBJ2-5 . TRBV20-1 . CSPRGGGALQETQDF TGCAGCCCCCGAGGGGGTGGAGCGCTACAAGAGACCCAGGACTTC
TRBJ1-2 . TRBV29-1 TRBD1 CSVEIKIGEGQFNGYTF TGCAGCGTTGAAATCAAAATCGGTGAGGGACAGTTTAATGGCTACACCTTC
TRBJ1-1 . TRBV5-1 . CASSLARAGGNFAFF TGCGCCAGCAGCTTGGCTCGGGCGGGGGGGAATTTTGCTTTCTTT
TRBJ1-1 many TRBV5-1 TRBD1 CASRQQGDTEAFF TGCGCCAGCAGACAACAGGGGGACACTGAAGCTTTCTTT
TRBJ2-7 many TRBV28 . CASSLTSHGYEQYF TGTGCCAGCAGTTTAACCAGCCACGGATACGAGCAGTACTTC
TRBJ1-2 many TRBV5-1 . CASSLGTRSRNYGYTF TGCGCCAGCAGCTTGGGTACTCGGAGCCGGAACTATGGCTACACCTTC
TRBJ2-2 many TRBV5-1 TRBD1 CASSSGTGVTGELFF TGCGCCAGCAGCTCCGGGACAGGGGTCACCGGGGAGCTGTTTTTT
TRBJ2-2 . TRBV29-1 . CSASPGQARNTGELFF TGCAGCGCATCACCGGGACAAGCCAGAAACACCGGGGAGCTGTTTTTT
TRBJ2-7 many TRBV10-3 . CAISEVLGNGYEQYF TGTGCCATCAGTGAGGTATTGGGGAATGGCTACGAGCAGTACTTC
TRBJ2-3 . TRBV24-1 . CATSVNRAQGRDTQYF TGTGCCACCAGTGTGAACCGGGCTCAGGGTAGAGATACGCAGTATTTT
TRBJ2-5 . TRBV24-1 . CATSDSLTLGETQYF TGTGCCACCAGTGATTCCCTTACCCTGGGAGAGACCCAGTACTTC
TRBJ2-5 . TRBV11-2 TRBD2 CASSLMRVLAGGPGETQYF TGTGCCAGCAGCTTAATGAGAGTACTAGCGGGAGGGCCCGGGGAGACCCAGTACTTC
TRBJ2-7 many TRBV6-6 TRBD1 CASSYRGHEQYF TGTGCCAGCAGTTATAGGGGGCACGAGCAGTACTTC
TRBJ2-5 few TRBV19 TRBD2 CASSIGASSGSETQYF TGTGCCAGTAGTATAGGGGCGTCTAGCGGGAGTGAGACCCAGTACTTC
TRBJ2-5 . TRBV11-2 TRBD2 CASSLGGPGETQYF TGTGCCAGCAGCTTGGGAGGGCCGGGGGAGACCCAGTACTTC
TRBJ1-5 . TRBV10-3 . CAISEGGPPDQPQHF TGTGCCATCAGTGAAGGGGGGCCTCCAGATCAGCCCCAGCATTTT
TRBJ2-6 . TRBV20-1 . CSARKPGAGANVLTF TGCAGTGCTAGGAAACCAGGGGCGGGGGCCAACGTCCTGACTTTC
TRBJ2-2 once TRBV10-3 TRBD1 CAISKPGQGITGELFF TGTGCCATCAGTAAACCGGGACAGGGGATCACCGGGGAGCTGTTTTTT
TRBJ1-1 . TRBV6-5 TRBD1 CAISYSQGGTEAFF TGTGCCATCAGTTACTCTCAGGGGGGCACTGAAGCTTTCTTT
TRBJ2-2 many TRBV7-9 . CASPSPNTGELFF TGTGCCAGCCCATCCCCGAACACCGGGGAGCTGTTTTTT
TRBJ2-7 . TRBV7-3 TRBD1 CASSADRGQGYEQYF TGTGCCAGCAGCGCTGACAGGGGCCAAGGATACGAGCAGTACTTC
TRBJ2-7 many TRBV4-1 . CASSQKSGTTYEQYF TGCGCCAGCAGCCAGAAATCGGGAACAACCTACGAGCAGTACTTC
TRBJ1-2 . TRBV15 . CATSRAGGYTF TGTGCCACCAGCAGGGCAGGGGGCTACACCTTC
TRBJ2-5 many TRBV2 . CASSVRLETQYF TGTGCCAGCAGTGTCCGGCTCGAGACCCAGTACTTC
TRBJ2-5 . TRBV5-1 . CASSDGTVSGMMETQYF TGCGCCAGCAGCGACGGGACAGTTAGCGGGATGATGGAGACCCAGTACTTC
TRBJ2-2 . TRBV25-1 TRBD1 CASNGRQGPSTGELFF TGTGCCAGCAATGGACGACAGGGGCCGTCCACCGGGGAGCTGTTTTTT
TRBJ2-7 . TRBV13 TRBD1 CASTLMGTGFDEQYF TGTGCCAGCACGTTAATGGGGACAGGGTTCGACGAGCAGTACTTC
TRBJ1-4 . TRBV25-1 TRBD1 CASSESGQGAGEKLFF TGTGCCAGCAGTGAATCGGGACAGGGGGCAGGGGAAAAACTGTTTTTT
TRBJ2-2 many TRBV2 . CASSLGQRTGELFF TGTGCCAGCAGCTTGGGACAACGCACCGGGGAGCTGTTTTTT
TRBJ1-3 many TRBV10-3 . CAISERIGSGNTIYF TGTGCCATCAGTGAAAGAATAGGCTCTGGAAACACCATATATTTT
TRBJ1-2 few TRBV28 . CASSLVGQSSGYTF TGTGCCAGCAGTTTGGTGGGACAAAGTTCGGGCTACACCTTC
TRBJ1-2 . TRBV7-8 . CASSTRRQGYTF TGTGCCAGCAGTACGCGGAGACAGGGCTACACCTTC
TRBJ1-1 . TRBV29-1 . CSAPFGGEAFF TGCAGCGCACCCTTTGGCGGTGAAGCTTTCTTT
TRBJ2-7 . TRBV11-1 . CASSFPPLSWGTSSYEQYF TGTGCCAGCAGTTTTCCCCCCCTCTCTTGGGGGACATCCTCCTACGAGCAGTACTTC
TRBJ2-7 . TRBV7-2 . CASSPMAEGYEQYF TGTGCCAGCAGCCCAATGGCGGAGGGGTACGAGCAGTACTTC
TRBJ2-2 . TRBV2 . CASSEGETLAGGPPPGSCFF .
TRBJ2-2 . TRBV3-1 . CASSQAGGPGGELFF TGTGCCAGCAGCCAAGCCGGAGGGCCTGGCGGGGAGCTGTTTTTT
TRBJ1-1 many TRBV6-5 . CASSYYGERTEAFF TGTGCCAGCAGTTACTATGGGGAGAGGACTGAAGCTTTCTTT
TRBJ2-5 . TRBV4-2 TRBD2 CASSLTSGGYQETQYF TGTGCCAGCAGCCTTACTAGCGGAGGGTACCAAGAGACCCAGTACTTC
TRBJ1-6 once TRBV2 . CASATLGQTEGGSPLHF TGTGCCAGTGCTACCCTTGGACAGACAGAAGGGGGTTCACCCCTCCACTTT
TRBJ1-1 many TRBV2 . CASSEGGWATNTEAFF TGTGCCAGCAGTGAAGGTGGTTGGGCCACGAACACTGAAGCTTTCTTT
TRBJ1-1 many TRBV11-2 . CASRNPGDHYTEAFF TGTGCCAGCCGTAATCCCGGGGATCATTACACTGAAGCTTTCTTT
TRBJ2-7 many TRBV7-8 . CASSLALYEQYF TGTGCCAGCAGCTTAGCTCTCTACGAGCAGTACTTC
TRBJ2-7 . TRBV2 TRBD1 CASSGGQGAVEQYF TGTGCCAGCAGCGGGGGACAGGGGGCAGTCGAGCAGTACTTC
TRBJ2-5 many TRBV7-9 TRBD2 CASSLAATETQYF TGTGCCAGCAGCCTAGCGGCAACGGAGACCCAGTACTTC
TRBJ2-7 . TRBV28 . CASSFTDTGWREQYF TGTGCCAGCAGTTTTACCGATACAGGGTGGAGGGAGCAGTACTTC
TRBJ1-1 . TRBV29-1 . CSVEGLLKGNTEAFF TGCAGCGTTGAAGGGCTCCTGAAGGGGAACACTGAAGCTTTCTTT